Reported below is one TCR beta chain. Generated by immunoSEQ multiplex PCR, the TCRdb table keeps only in-frame clones and is missing some. Seen here are 98,000 or so clones, around 95% observed once, and the top ten hold 0.2% to 0.25%. The data are from a study of technical replicates of blood from several donors. The receptor was isolated from a human donor in good health. Sequenced sample: T cells isolated from PBMCs.

CDR3 sequence (DNA): TGTGCCAGCACCTCAAGCGGTAGCTCCTACAATGAGCAGTTCTTC. Amino acid sequence: CASTSSGSSYNEQFF. The chain employs TRBV7-9 and TRBJ2-1; a possible D gene is TRBD2 (5 bases). Trimming cost V 7 bases and J 0 bases, with 13 bases left between them. The CDR3 is 15 residues long. Germline V gives CDR1 SEHNR, CDR2 FQNEAQ (reference sequence).